Below, 13 T cell receptor beta chains from the same sample are listed, as sequenced in a study of T cells in Graves' hyperthyroidism and ophthalmopathy. Researchers amplified the TCR beta CDR3 regions from RNA transcripts. A first-round RT-PCR of the TCR CDR3 used the HTBI primer set. TCRdb re-called the multiplex PCR reads with MiXCR, one entry per CDR3 protein. The data hold 540,000 or so distinct CDR3 sequences, with 15% to 19% observed a single time. The source material was blood. The receptors derive from a woman aged 25 to 45 with Graves' hyperthyroidism.

A few counts support this clonotype. The chain couples TRBV11-2 to TRBJ2-1; 11 nucleotides line up with TRBD2. The V gene's germline CDR1 is SGHAT and CDR2 FQNNGV. Trimming took 1 base from V and 7 from J; bases not matched to a gene: 6. The CDR3 contains 16 residues. This chain's CDR3 is CASSLVTTSGGNEQFF. In nucleotides, the CDR3 is TGTGCCAGCAGCTTAGTAACAACTAGCGGGGGAAATGAGCAGTTCTTC.

This clonotype was seen at least ten times. The chain has TRBV11-2 and TRBJ1-2; no clear D. Trimming pared 5 bases from V and 0 bases from J, leaving 10 bases between. There are 14 residues in the CDR3. Looked up from germline, CDR1 is SGHAT and CDR2 is FQNNGV. The CDR3 is CASSRTDTNYGYTF. The DNA for the CDR3 is TGTGCCAGCAGCAGGACGGATACTAACTATGGCTACACCTTC.

The rearrangement uses TRBV27 and TRBJ1-5; D is unresolved. The germline V gene has CDR1 MNHEY and CDR2 SMNVEV (reference sequence). This CDR3 has 17 residues. V was shortened by 5 bases and J by 0 bases, with 17 bases between the two germline ends. CDR3 in amino acids: CASSPTPPVYSNQPQHF. DNA of the CDR3: TGTGCCAGCAGTCCCACACCCCCGGTTTATAGCAATCAGCCCCAGCATTTT.

This clonotype was counted at least ten times. The V gene is TRBV20-1, the J gene TRBJ2-7; D perhaps matches TRBD1 (6 bases). This CDR3 contains 14 residues. Germline-derived CDR1 and CDR2 are DFQATT and SNEGSKA (reference sequence). V lost 7 bases, J lost 3 bases, and 19 bases lay in between. DNA of the CDR3: TGCAGTGTTCAGCTCCGGGACACTTACTACGAGCAGTACTTC. This codes for CSVQLRDTYYEQYF.

V and J are TRBV4-1 and TRBJ2-7; 11 bases align to TRBD2. Per germline, CDR1 MGHRA and CDR2 YSYEKL. CDR3 length: 17 residues. The V gene end was trimmed by 4 bases and the J gene end by 5 bases; junction bases not matched to a gene: 13. The DNA of the CDR3 is TGCGCCAGCAGCCCCACCGGCGGGGCTAGCGGGAGGAACGAGCAGTACTTC. The encoded protein is CASSPTGGASGRNEQYF.

Many counts were recorded for this clonotype. The rearrangement uses TRBV28 and TRBJ2-7; tentative D call: TRBD1 (5 bases). The CDR3 extends over 14 amino acids. The ends were cut back, 5 bases at V and 2 bases at J, with 13 bases in the middle. Germline CDR1 and CDR2: MDHEN and SYDVKM. The CDR3 region is CASSPQGGTYEQYF. CDR3 DNA: TGTGCCAGCAGTCCCCAGGGTGGGACCTACGAGCAGTACTTC.

This clonotype has ten or more counts. As DNA, the CDR3 is TGTGCCAGCAGTTACTCGATGGCAGGGGTCGTCCACGAGCAGTACTTC. Amino acids: CASSYSMAGVVHEQYF. The chain employs TRBV6-6 and TRBJ2-7, with a tentative D call TRBD1 (6 bases). Germline CDR1 reads MNHNY; CDR2 reads SVGAGI (reference sequence). The V end was cut by 0 bases, the J end by 5 bases, with 17 bases between. The length of the CDR3 is 16 residues.

The table lists this clonotype with a few counts. This chain joins TRBV29-1 and TRBJ2-7; 9 positions agree with TRBD1. CDR1 SQVTM and CDR2 ANQGSEA come from the germline V gene. V was clipped by 3 bases and J by 0 bases; unmatched bases: 3. CDR3 length: 14 amino acids. The CDR3 reads CSVDRDRVSYEQYF. CDR3 nucleotide sequence: TGCAGCGTTGACCGGGACAGGGTCTCCTACGAGCAGTACTTC.

The chain couples TRBV5-4 to TRBJ2-3; tentatively, D is TRBD1 (5 bases). Germline CDR1 is SGHNT and CDR2 is YYREEE (reference sequence). This CDR3 spans 15 amino acids. Trimming took 7 bases from V and 0 from J, leaving 15 bases between them. CDR3 nucleotides: TGTGCCAGCGTTGACAGACGAGCTAGCACAGATACGCAGTATTTT. It is translated as CASVDRRASTDTQYF.

This clonotype has ten or more counts. This chain uses TRBV12-3 or TRBV12-4 with TRBJ1-1, with TRBD1 matching over 7 bases. Trimming removed 6 bases from V and 1 base from J; junction bases left unmatched: 5. The CDR3 totals 14 residues. The CDR3 bases are TGTGCCAGCAGCTTACAGGGGCCGAACACTGAAGCTTTCTTT. Amino acid sequence: CASSLQGPNTEAFF.

This clonotype was seen repeatedly, ten times or more. The V and J genes are TRBV7-2 and TRBJ2-5; D is unresolved. CDR1 SGHTA and CDR2 FQGNSA come from the germline V gene. The V and J ends lost 5 bases and 4 bases respectively, with 11 bases between them. CDR3 size: 13 residues. CDR3 DNA: TGTGCCAGCAGCACGCGGTGGGGAGAGACCCAGTACTTC. Translation gives CASSTRWGETQYF.

This clonotype was detected many times. The chain combines TRBV7-3 with TRBJ2-3; TRBD2 agrees at 13 bases. V lost 5 bases, J lost 4 bases, and 6 bases stayed unmatched. Germline-derived CDR1 and CDR2 are SGHTA and FQGTGA. This CDR3 region has 16 residues. In nucleotides, the CDR3 is TGTGCCAGCAGCGACGGACTAGCGGGAGCCCCAGATACGCAGTATTTT. Translated, it gives CASSDGLAGAPDTQYF.

Ten or more counts support this clonotype. The gene calls are TRBV12-3 or TRBV12-4 and TRBJ2-7; D gene unclear. The CDR3 contains 14 residues. V was cut by 1 base and J by 2 bases, with 9 bases left in between. The CDR3 loop reads CASSLEYGPYEQYF. CDR3 in DNA: TGTGCCAGCAGTTTAGAGTACGGTCCCTACGAGCAGTACTTC.